This T cell receptor beta chain was profiled in a study of blood T cell repertoires in COVID-19. This CDR3 region has 14 residues. Germline loops: CDR1 MNHNY, CDR2 SVGAGI (reference sequence). Losses at the gene ends were 4 bases for V and 6 bases for J; bases not matched to a gene: 6. Data came from immunoSEQ multiplex PCR; TCRdb stores just in-frame clones and leaves some out. The top ten clones hold around 6% of a sample with tens of thousands of clones, around 90% of them seen once. The TCR was taken from a woman aged 80 or older with active COVID-19. The rearrangement links TRBV6-6 to TRBJ2-1; 7 bases are a match to TRBD1. Sample: peripheral blood. CDR3 amino acids: CASSSRTGGNEQFF. In DNA, the CDR3 is TGTGCCAGCAGTTCACGGACAGGAGGCAATGAGCAGTTCTTC.